This T cell receptor (beta chain) was retrieved from a study of cytomegalovirus exposure and HLA in healthy donors. PCR primers comprised 60 Vbeta and 13 Jbeta primers. Measured with immunoSEQ multiplex PCR; TCRdb has only the in-frame clones, and not every one. This table holds about 130,000 clones, 78% found once. With regard to this clone: Other DNA sequences in this specimen translate into the identical CDR3.

Trimming removed 6 bases from V and 3 bases from J, with 9 bases in between. The CDR3 contains 12 residues. From germline, CDR1 is ENHRY and CDR2 SYGVKD. The chain combines TRBV10-3 with TRBJ2-7, with D unresolved. Sequences were obtained from PBMCs. This clonotype was sampled from a woman aged 40 to 50 in good health and CMV-seronegative. CDR3 nucleotide sequence: TGTGCCATCAGCGCAACAGACTACGAGCAGTACTTC. Its translation: CAISATDYEQYF.